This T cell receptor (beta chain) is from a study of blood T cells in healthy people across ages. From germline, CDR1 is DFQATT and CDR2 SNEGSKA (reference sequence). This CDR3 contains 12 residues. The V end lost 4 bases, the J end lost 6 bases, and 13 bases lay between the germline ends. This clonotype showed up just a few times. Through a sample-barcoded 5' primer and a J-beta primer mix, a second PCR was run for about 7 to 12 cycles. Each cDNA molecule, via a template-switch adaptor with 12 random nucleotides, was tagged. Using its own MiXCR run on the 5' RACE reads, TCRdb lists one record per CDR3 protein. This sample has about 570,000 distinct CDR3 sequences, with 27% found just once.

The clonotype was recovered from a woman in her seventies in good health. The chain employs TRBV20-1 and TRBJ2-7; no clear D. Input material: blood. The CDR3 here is CSANSGRAEQYF. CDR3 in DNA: TGCAGTGCTAATAGTGGACGAGCCGAGCAGTACTTC.